This TCR beta chain was retrieved from a study of blood T cell repertoires in COVID-19. The overall study: Donors in the United States, Italy and Spain gave samples during acute or convalescent COVID-19. PBMCs, B-cell-depleted T cells, or T cells were the source of the cDNA or gDNA that made up the material.

The germline gives CDR1 DFQATT, CDR2 SNEGSKA (reference sequence). This CDR3 is 14 amino acids long. V shed 3 bases and J 4 bases; nucleotides not matched to a gene: 6. Assay used: immunoSEQ multiplex PCR; TCRdb lists only in-frame clones, some missing. Of over 85,000 clones listed, 85% to 90% are singletons. The rearrangement joins TRBV20-1 to TRBJ2-7; 10 bases match TRBD1. The receptor was isolated from a woman in her forties or fifties with acute or convalescent COVID-19. Sample: peripheral blood. The CDR3 is CSASLGTGEYEQYF. The CDR3 DNA is TGCAGTGCTAGTTTGGGGACAGGGGAGTACGAGCAGTACTTC.